These 7 T cell receptor beta chains were sequenced from one sample in a study of type 1 regulatory T cells. No antigen has been assigned to these receptors. TCRdb re-derived calls from the reads in MiXCR, one entry per CDR3 protein. The sample shows more than 20,000 distinct CDR3 sequences, roughly 72% of them seen only once. The sequencing input was cultured T cells, either the whole culture or a sorted T cell fraction (not recorded which). Subset given: Tr1-enriched cell product generated in vitro against host alloantigens. Every receptor here comes from a human donor in good health.

This chain uses TRBV20-1 with TRBJ2-3; 8 nucleotides agree with TRBD2. In germline, CDR1 is DFQATT, CDR2 SNEGSKA (reference sequence). V dropped 3 bases and J dropped 2; count of bases not matched to a gene: 4. The CDR3 contains 14 residues. This chain's CDR3 is CSARRGVLTDTQYF. CDR3 nucleotides: TGCAGTGCTAGGCGGGGGGTCCTCACAGATACGCAGTATTTT.

The V and J genes are TRBV29-1 and TRBJ1-2; 8 positions match TRBD1. J lost 4 bases, V lost 2 bases, and 6 bases had no gene match. The germline V gene encodes CDR1 SQVTM and CDR2 ANQGSEA. The CDR3 loop spans 14 amino acids. The chain's CDR3 is CSVERAGGTYGYTF. As DNA, the CDR3 is TGCAGCGTTGAAAGGGCAGGGGGCACCTATGGCTACACCTTC.

This chain uses TRBV7-9 with TRBJ2-5; D is possibly TRBD1 or TRBD2 (5 bases each). The V gene's germline CDR1 is SEHNR and CDR2 FQNEAQ (reference sequence). V was pared by 7 bases and J by 1 base, with 10 bases between. This CDR3 is built from 13 residues. CDR3 nucleotides: TGTGCCAGCAAACGGGGACCCCAAGAGACCCAGTACTTC. Protein: CASKRGPQETQYF.

This chain joins TRBV7-3 and TRBJ1-6, with 10 bases lining up with TRBD1. The CDR3 runs 15 residues. The germline CDR1 and CDR2 sequences are SGHTA and FQGTGA. Germline trimming cut 4 bases from V and 6 bases from J; bases unmatched to any gene: 3. The DNA for the CDR3 is TGTGCCAGCAGCTCGGGACAGGGGACTAATTCACCCCTCCACTTT. Protein product: CASSSGQGTNSPLHF.

This clonotype was found once. V gene TRBV3-1 combines with J gene TRBJ2-1; 7 nucleotides agree with TRBD1. J was trimmed by 4 bases and V by 6 bases; bases with no gene match: 6. Germline V CDR1 and CDR2: LGHDT, YNNKEL (reference sequence). The CDR3 has 14 amino acids. In DNA, the CDR3 is TGTGCCAGCAGTCCACTGGGACAGTACAATGAGCAGTTCTTC. It specifies CASSPLGQYNEQFF.

The chain employs TRBV12-3 or TRBV12-4 and TRBJ1-1; tentatively, D is TRBD1 (5 bases). V was pared by 6 bases and J by 5 bases, with 16 bases between. This CDR3 region has 14 residues. The CDR3 sequence is CASSRRRGWTEAFF. The DNA for the CDR3 is TGTGCCAGCAGCCGGAGGAGGGGATGGACTGAAGCTTTCTTT.

By share, this clonotype counts as medium-sized. This chain connects TRBV6-5 to TRBJ1-1; D unresolved. Trimming removed 4 bases at V and 4 bases at J, with 10 bases between. In germline, CDR1 is MNHEY, CDR2 SVGAGI. The CDR3 length is 13 residues. CDR3 sequence (DNA): TGTGCCAGCAGTTTCCGGGAGGCCACTGAAGCTTTCTTT. Translated, it gives CASSFREATEAFF.